The 12 T cell receptor beta chains below come from one sample, sequenced in a study of blood T cell repertoires in COVID-19. TCRdb keeps only in-frame clones here, not all; method: immunoSEQ multiplex PCR. The data hold hundreds of thousands of clones, with around 89% observed a single time. Material for sequencing was peripheral blood. These receptors all stem from a woman aged 30 to 39 with COVID-19, enrolled during active disease.

The chain joins TRBV18 to TRBJ1-4, with D possibly being TRBD1 (5 bases). Germline V lookup: CDR1 KGHSH, CDR2 LQKENI. V lost 6 bases, J lost 8 bases, and 16 bases lay in between. The CDR3 extends over 14 amino acids. This CDR3 is CASSHDSRKEKLFF. Written as DNA, the CDR3 is TGTGCCAGCTCCCACGACAGCAGGAAGGAAAAACTGTTTTTT.

This chain links TRBV6-1 with TRBJ1-1; 7 bases map to TRBD1. The V gene's germline CDR1 is MNHNS and CDR2 SASEGT. V was pared by 2 bases and J by 4 bases, with 1 base of the junction left unmatched. The CDR3 consists of 13 residues. This CDR3 is CASSERGLTEAFF. The CDR3 bases are TGTGCCAGCAGTGAAAGGGGGCTCACTGAAGCTTTCTTT.

This clone appeared a few times. The chain couples TRBV4-1 to TRBJ1-4; 8 bases are a match to TRBD1. V trimming: 4 bases; J trimming: 7 bases; junction bases outside the gene matches: 5. Germline CDR1 reads MGHRA; CDR2 reads YSYEKL. The CDR3 has 14 residues. The CDR3 spells CASSPSGGPEKLFF. CDR3 DNA: TGCGCCAGCAGCCCGTCAGGGGGCCCTGAAAAACTGTTTTTT.

This clone has more than one count but fewer than ten. The chain uses TRBV7-8 and TRBJ2-1; TRBD2 aligns across 15 bases. The germline CDR1 and CDR2 sequences are SGHVS and FQNEAQ. This CDR3 is 16 amino acids long. V lost 4 bases, J lost 6 bases, and 4 bases stayed unmatched. The CDR3 is CASSSTGLAGGNEQFF. DNA of the CDR3: TGTGCCAGCAGCTCGACGGGACTAGCGGGAGGCAATGAGCAGTTCTTC.

The V and J genes are TRBV27 and TRBJ2-3; 8 bases are a match to TRBD2. Per germline, CDR1 MNHEY and CDR2 SMNVEV (reference sequence). Trimming at V came to 0 bases and at J to 9 bases, leaving 5 bases not matched to a gene. This CDR3 is 14 amino acids long. In nucleotides, the CDR3 is TGTGCCAGCAGTTTATCCGGGGGGGAGGGGACGCAGTATTTT. This gives the protein CASSLSGGEGTQYF.

The chain couples TRBV7-9 to TRBJ2-7; D may be TRBD1 (5 bases). This CDR3 contains 14 residues. Looked up from germline, CDR1 is SEHNR and CDR2 is FQNEAQ (reference sequence). The V and J ends lost 4 bases and 4 bases respectively, with 14 bases between them. The CDR3: CASSSPTGFYEQYF. DNA for the CDR3: TGTGCCAGCAGCTCCCCCACAGGATTTTACGAGCAGTACTTC.

The V call is TRBV19, the J call TRBJ2-2, with 9 bases identical to TRBD1. This CDR3 region has 14 residues. CDR1 is LNHDA and CDR2 is SQIVND in the germline V gene (reference sequence). The V gene end was trimmed by 8 bases and the J gene end by 3 bases; junction bases not matched to a gene: 4. The CDR3 DNA sequence: TGTGCCAGTGGAACAGGGGGCCACACCGGGGAGCTGTTTTTT. Protein: CASGTGGHTGELFF.

The rearrangement uses TRBV29-1 and TRBJ2-3; 8 bases line up with TRBD2. From germline, CDR1 is SQVTM and CDR2 ANQGSEA. CDR3 length: 12 amino acids. Unmatched junction bases numbered 7, after V lost 4 bases and J lost 10 bases. CDR3: CSVGAGRGSQYF. The DNA of the CDR3 is TGCAGCGTTGGAGCCGGGAGGGGGTCGCAGTATTTT.

This clone was found a few times. This chain joins TRBV24-1 and TRBJ2-1, with TRBD1 matching 7 bases. After removal of 4 bases from V and 8 bases from J, the junction contained 13 bases not matched to a gene. CDR1 KGHDR and CDR2 SFDVKD come from the germline V gene. The length of the CDR3 is 16 residues. For the CDR3, the DNA is TGTGCCACCAGTGAGACAGGGAAGGGCACGATCTATGAGCAGTTCTTC. Protein sequence: CATSETGKGTIYEQFF.

The chain joins TRBV4-1 to TRBJ1-6, with D possibly matching TRBD1 (5 bases). Germline loops: CDR1 MGHRA, CDR2 YSYEKL. The CDR3 runs 13 residues. Trimming removed 8 bases from V and 7 bases from J, with 12 bases in between. The CDR3 sequence is CASCQGGNSPLHF. The CDR3, as DNA: TGCGCCAGCTGTCAGGGAGGCAATTCACCCCTCCACTTT.

The chain recombines TRBV10-3 with TRBJ2-7; tentatively, D is TRBD2 (6 bases). The length of the CDR3 is 16 residues. In germline, CDR1 is ENHRY, CDR2 SYGVKD. Trimming removed 2 bases from V and 4 bases from J, with 18 bases in between. CDR3: CAISESGPETFYEQYV. The DNA for the CDR3 is TGTGCCATCAGTGAGAGCGGGCCCGAAACTTTTTACGAGCAGTACGTC.

This clone turned up a few times. This chain uses TRBV23-1 with TRBJ2-7; no reliable D call. TRBV23-1 carries the ORF label, with uncertain function. The CDR3 has 14 amino acids. V was cut by 8 bases and J by 4 bases, with 18 bases left in between. DNA of the CDR3: TGCGCCAGCTTTAGCTTCCGAGCTAGGTACGAGCAGTACGTC. This sequence encodes CASFSFRARYEQYV.